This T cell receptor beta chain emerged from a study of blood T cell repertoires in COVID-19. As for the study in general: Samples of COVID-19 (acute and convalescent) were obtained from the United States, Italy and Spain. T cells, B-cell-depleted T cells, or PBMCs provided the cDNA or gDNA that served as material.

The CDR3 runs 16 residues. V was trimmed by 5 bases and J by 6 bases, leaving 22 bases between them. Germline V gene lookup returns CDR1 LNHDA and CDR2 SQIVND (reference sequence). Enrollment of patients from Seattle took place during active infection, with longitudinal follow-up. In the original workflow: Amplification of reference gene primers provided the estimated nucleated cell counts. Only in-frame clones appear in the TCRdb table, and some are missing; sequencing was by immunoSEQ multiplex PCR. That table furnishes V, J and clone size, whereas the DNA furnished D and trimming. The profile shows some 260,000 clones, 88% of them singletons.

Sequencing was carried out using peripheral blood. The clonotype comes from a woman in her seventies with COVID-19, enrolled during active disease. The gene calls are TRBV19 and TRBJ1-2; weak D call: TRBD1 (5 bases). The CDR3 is CASSRNSATAFNGYTF. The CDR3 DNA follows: TGTGCCAGTAGTCGGAACTCGGCGACAGCGTTTAATGGCTACACCTTC.